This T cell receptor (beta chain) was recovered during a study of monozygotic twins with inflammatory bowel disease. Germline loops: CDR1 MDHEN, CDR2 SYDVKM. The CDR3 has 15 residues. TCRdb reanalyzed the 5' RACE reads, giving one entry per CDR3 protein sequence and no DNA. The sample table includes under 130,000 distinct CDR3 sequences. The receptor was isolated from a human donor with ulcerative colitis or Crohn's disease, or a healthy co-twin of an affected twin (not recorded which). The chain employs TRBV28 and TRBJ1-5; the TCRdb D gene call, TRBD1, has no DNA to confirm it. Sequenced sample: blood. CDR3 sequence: CASSKRDRLNQPQHF.